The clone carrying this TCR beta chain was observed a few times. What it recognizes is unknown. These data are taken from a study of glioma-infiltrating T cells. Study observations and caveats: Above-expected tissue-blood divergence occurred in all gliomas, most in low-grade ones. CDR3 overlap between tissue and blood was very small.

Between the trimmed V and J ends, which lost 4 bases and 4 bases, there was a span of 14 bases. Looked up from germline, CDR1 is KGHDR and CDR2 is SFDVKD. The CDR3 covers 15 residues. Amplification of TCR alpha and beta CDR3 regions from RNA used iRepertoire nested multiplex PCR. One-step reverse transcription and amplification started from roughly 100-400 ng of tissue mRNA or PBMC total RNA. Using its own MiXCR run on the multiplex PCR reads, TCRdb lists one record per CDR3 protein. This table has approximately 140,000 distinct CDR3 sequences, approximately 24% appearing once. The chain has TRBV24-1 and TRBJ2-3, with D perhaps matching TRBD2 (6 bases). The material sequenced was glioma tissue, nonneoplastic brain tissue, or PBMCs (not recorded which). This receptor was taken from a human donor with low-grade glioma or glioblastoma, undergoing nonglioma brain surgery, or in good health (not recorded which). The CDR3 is CATSERTRGSDTQYF. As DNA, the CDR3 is TGTGCCACCAGTGAGAGAACCCGGGGGTCAGATACGCAGTATTTT.